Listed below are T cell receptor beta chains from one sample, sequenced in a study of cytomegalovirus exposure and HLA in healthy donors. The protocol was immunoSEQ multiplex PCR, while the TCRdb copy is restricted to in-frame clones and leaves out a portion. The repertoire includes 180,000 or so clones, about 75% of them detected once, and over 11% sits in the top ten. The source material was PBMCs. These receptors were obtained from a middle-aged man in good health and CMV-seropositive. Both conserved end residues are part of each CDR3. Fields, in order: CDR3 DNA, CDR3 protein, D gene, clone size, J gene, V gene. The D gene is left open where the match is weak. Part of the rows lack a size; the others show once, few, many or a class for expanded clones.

CDR3 DNA: TGTGCCAGCAGTGCGGGACTTACGGCAGAGACCCAGTACTTC
CDR3 protein: CASSAGLTAETQYF
D gene: .
clone size: once
J gene: TRBJ2-5
V gene: TRBV6-1

CDR3 DNA: TGTGCCAGCAGCCCTGGGGACTTATCTAATGAAAAACTGTTTTTT
CDR3 protein: CASSPGDLSNEKLFF
D gene: .
clone size: .
J gene: TRBJ1-4
V gene: TRBV28

CDR3 DNA: TGTGCCAGCAGTTACTCGAACTCCGGGGAGCTGTTTTTT
CDR3 protein: CASSYSNSGELFF
D gene: .
clone size: .
J gene: TRBJ2-2
V gene: TRBV6-5

CDR3 DNA: TGTGCCAGTTTCAACCCCCGGGGGGACAATGAGCAGTTCTTC
CDR3 protein: CASFNPRGDNEQFF
D gene: TRBD2
clone size: .
J gene: TRBJ2-1
V gene: TRBV27

CDR3 DNA: TGCGCCAGCAGCCAAGATTGGAGTAGGAGGACTGAAGCTTTCTTT
CDR3 protein: CASSQDWSRRTEAFF
D gene: .
clone size: .
J gene: TRBJ1-1
V gene: TRBV4-3

CDR3 DNA: TGTGCCAGCAGAGCACAGGGAAACTATAATTCACCCCTCCACTTT
CDR3 protein: CASRAQGNYNSPLHF
D gene: .
clone size: .
J gene: TRBJ1-6
V gene: TRBV2

CDR3 DNA: TGTGCCAGCAGCTTAGGGGGGGTCAATTATTCACCCCTCCACTTT
CDR3 protein: CASSLGGVNYSPLHF
D gene: .
clone size: .
J gene: TRBJ1-6
V gene: TRBV7-2

CDR3 DNA: TGTGCCAGCAGCAGTGAGTTAGGGACAGTAACCCCCACAGATACGCAGTATTTT
CDR3 protein: CASSSELGTVTPTDTQYF
D gene: TRBD1
clone size: .
J gene: TRBJ2-3
V gene: TRBV2

CDR3 DNA: TGCGCCAGCAGCGTTCGGACAGGGGGAATCTATGGCCACACCTTC
CDR3 protein: CASSVRTGGIYGHTF
D gene: TRBD1
clone size: once
J gene: TRBJ1-2
V gene: TRBV4-1

CDR3 DNA: TGTGCCAGCAGTTCAAGGACAGGGGGGATGGTGGAGCTGTTTTTT
CDR3 protein: CASSSRTGGMVELFF
D gene: TRBD1
clone size: .
J gene: TRBJ2-2
V gene: TRBV27

CDR3 DNA: TGTGCCAGCAGCCAAGCGGTCAGGGGGCATGGCTACACCTTC
CDR3 protein: CASSQAVRGHGYTF
D gene: TRBD1
clone size: .
J gene: TRBJ1-2
V gene: TRBV4-2

CDR3 DNA: TGTGCCAGCAGCGTAGCGGGACAGGCAGTCAATGCCATATATTTT
CDR3 protein: CASSVAGQAVNAIYF
D gene: TRBD1
clone size: .
J gene: TRBJ1-3
V gene: TRBV9

CDR3 DNA: TGTGCCAGCAGTGAAGCGTGGAAGGGGCACGGGGAGCTGTTTTTT
CDR3 protein: CASSEAWKGHGELFF
D gene: .
clone size: .
J gene: TRBJ2-2
V gene: TRBV6-1

CDR3 DNA: TGTGCCAGCAGTTTGGGACTGGGCACGGATGGCTACACCTTC
CDR3 protein: CASSLGLGTDGYTF
D gene: .
clone size: .
J gene: TRBJ1-2
V gene: TRBV6-1

CDR3 DNA: TGCGCCAGCAGCCCCAAGGACAGCTCTGGAAACACCATATATTTT
CDR3 protein: CASSPKDSSGNTIYF
D gene: .
clone size: few
J gene: TRBJ1-3
V gene: TRBV4-1

CDR3 DNA: TGTGCCAGCAGCTTACGACAGGGGGAAAACTATGGCTACACCTTC
CDR3 protein: CASSLRQGENYGYTF
D gene: TRBD1
clone size: .
J gene: TRBJ1-2
V gene: TRBV9

CDR3 DNA: TGTGCCAGCAGCCTTGGCAGCCCAGGGGGACTAGCCCGTGAGCAGTTCTTC
CDR3 protein: CASSLGSPGGLAREQFF
D gene: TRBD2
clone size: .
J gene: TRBJ2-1
V gene: TRBV28

CDR3 DNA: TGTGCCAGCAGTTATTCCGGGACAGGGCCCTACGAGCAGTACTTC
CDR3 protein: CASSYSGTGPYEQYF
D gene: TRBD1
clone size: .
J gene: TRBJ2-7
V gene: TRBV6-5

CDR3 DNA: TGTGCCAGCAGCCCTACGACGGACAGGTGGGGTGAAAAACTGTTTTTT
CDR3 protein: CASSPTTDRWGEKLFF
D gene: TRBD1
clone size: .
J gene: TRBJ1-4
V gene: TRBV7-2

CDR3 DNA: TGTGCCTGGAGTACCCAGGGAAAGAAAGCTGAAGCTTTCTTT
CDR3 protein: CAWSTQGKKAEAFF
D gene: .
clone size: .
J gene: TRBJ1-1
V gene: TRBV30

CDR3 DNA: TGTGCCAGCAGTTTGTATAGGACAGGGGGACAGCCCCAGCATTTT
CDR3 protein: CASSLYRTGGQPQHF
D gene: TRBD1
clone size: .
J gene: TRBJ1-5
V gene: TRBV28

CDR3 DNA: TGTGCCTGGAGTGTAGAGGCATGGGGGGAGGAAAAACTGTTTTTT
CDR3 protein: CAWSVEAWGEEKLFF
D gene: .
clone size: .
J gene: TRBJ1-4
V gene: TRBV30

CDR3 DNA: TGTGCCAGCAGCTTAGATCACGGGGAGCAGTACTTC
CDR3 protein: CASSLDHGEQYF
D gene: .
clone size: .
J gene: TRBJ2-7
V gene: TRBV11-2

CDR3 DNA: TGTGCCAGCAGCCCCACGGGGGGATACGAGCAGTACTTC
CDR3 protein: CASSPTGGYEQYF
D gene: TRBD2
clone size: .
J gene: TRBJ2-7
V gene: TRBV7-9